The clone carrying this TCR beta chain has a handful of counts. Antigen unknown. This sample stems from a study of shared clonotypes between healthy human individuals. Overall study findings and caveats: The study found about 5.1% of naive CD4 clonotypes shared across four donors.

A deep-level run was used for the assay. Measured with immunoSEQ multiplex PCR; TCRdb has only the in-frame clones, and not every one. The table records nearly 750,000 clones, over 60% of them present only once. CDR3 length equals 17 residues. Germline CDR1 SGHVS, CDR2 FQNEAQ. V was shortened by 5 bases and J by 6 bases, with 23 bases between the two germline ends. The sample comprised memory CD4+ T cells sorted from blood. The subset was: CD45RA-negative fraction. The chain recombines TRBV7-8 with TRBJ2-1; the D gene is possibly TRBD2 (6 bases). The sequence derives from a woman in her 30s in good health. In DNA form, the CDR3 reads TGTGCCAGCAGCGCGCGATCCGGGACTCCATACCGCAATGAGCAGTTCTTC. This translates into CASSARSGTPYRNEQFF.